This entry describes one T cell receptor (beta chain). This clonotype was counted ten times or more. Its antigen specificity is not known. The input lacks base qualities; no much larger clone sits a single base away. The sample is drawn from a study of T cells in Graves' hyperthyroidism and ophthalmopathy (dated by TCRdb to 2018 to 2020). As for the study more broadly: Peripheral blood was collected at initial diagnosis, before any treatment. To identify distinguishing TCR V-J signatures, a discovery cohort of about 100 patients was used, comprising 43 with Graves' ophthalmopathy and 57 with stable Graves' hyperthyroidism. Whether ophthalmopathy could be predicted prospectively was tested in an independent validation cohort made up of some 20 hyperthyroidism patients plus 17 patients who later progressed to ophthalmopathy. The approximately 98 discovery patients were randomly divided into training and test sets at a 7:3 ratio. In addition, the study compared T-cell repertoires in thyroid tissue and in blood from roughly six Graves' hyperthyroidism patients. Following sampling, methimazole starting at 30 mg daily was given to hyperthyroidism patients, and high-dose intravenous methylprednisolone was given to ophthalmopathy patients. According to the paper, TCR Vbeta CDR3 sequencing was carried out on 135 peripheral blood samples, which came from over 40 ophthalmopathy, 80 or so hyperthyroidism and approximately 17 progressor patients. General study outcomes and caveats: Most expanded thyroid clonotypes (frequency above 0.001) were also detected in blood, a finding suggesting that blood repertoires may reflect thyroid immune responses. In cross-validation, a model built on a 13 V-J signature told ophthalmopathy apart from stable hyperthyroidism with approximately 91% sensitivity and around 84% specificity, and in testing the same model reached 80%/75%. During validation, the model predicted progression to ophthalmopathy a median of approximately 7 months ahead of onset, with approximately 71% sensitivity and about 75% specificity. No statistical method was used to set the sample size in advance, and investigators knew the group allocation.

As encoded in the germline V gene, CDR1 is LGHNT while CDR2 is FRNRAP. The CDR3 numbers 14 residues from cysteine through phenylalanine. CDR3 DNA only is kept here, 42 bases in frame from base 1. Trimming takes 7 bases off V and 6 bases off J; junction bases not matched to a gene: 7. Graves' hyperthyroidism was defined as stable when no progression to ophthalmopathy occurred over 18 months of follow-up. Hyperthyroidism patients were newly diagnosed, with disease duration under 2 months, and aged 18 to 65 years. Exclusion was applied to patients with uncontrolled infections, other autoimmune diseases, pregnancy or lactation. Diagnoses were based on clinical symptoms, serum thyroxine and TRAb, thyroid ultrasound and orbital computed tomography. Ficoll-Paque density gradient centrifugation was used to isolate PBMCs from around 9.1 ml of fresh peripheral blood. Total RNA was extracted with Trizol reagent, and quality was checked on an Agilent 2100 Bioanalyzer.

The TCR beta CDR3 regions were amplified from the RNA transcripts. The first round of RT-PCR for the TCR CDR3 was performed with the HTBI primer set and the Qiagen OneStep RT-PCR kit. Libraries were constructed in a second round of multiplex PCR, after which size selection and purification were performed. The libraries were sequenced on an Illumina HiSeq2000 using paired-end 100 bp reads. Per the source publication's procedure: SOAPnuke was used to process the raw data, removing reads that contained adapters or uncalled bases, had a mean Phred below 15, or lacked an exact match to the constant primer or identifier. COPE v1.2.5 was used to merge the high-quality paired reads, and each unique nucleotide sequence was defined as a clonotype. MiTCR v1.1 was used to align the clonotypes against IMGT TRBV, TRBD and TRBJ reference segments. Analysis was restricted to V-J combinations with a frequency above 0.0001, which covered roughly 99% of repertoires. The TCS score was defined as the ratio of F50 (clonal expansion) to E x V (chaos), calculated using BLOSUM62-based TCRdist between CDR3 peptides within each V-J. Welch's t-statistics and random forest reduced roughly 540 V-J features to 13, which were used in a naive Bayes classifier (R e1071). In-frame beta chains were kept once TCRdb had trimmed the public reads at Q25 with fastp and called clones with MiXCR. Each record represents a unique CDR3 protein, reported with the most common genes and DNA among its rows. These V and J calls originate from TCRdb's pipeline instead of the authors' own analysis. This sample lists 600,000 to 900,000 distinct CDR3 sequences; around 17% were detected once. The ten largest clones add up to 8.4% of the sample.

The origin of this receptor is a man aged 18-30 years with Graves' hyperthyroidism. The chain links TRBV12-5 with TRBJ2-1; TRBD2 matches 9 bases in the middle. Material for sequencing was blood. The nucleotide sequence is given as TGTGCTAGTGCCCTTTGGACTAGCGTCAATGAGCAGTTCTTC. Its protein is CASALWTSVNEQFF.